This T cell receptor (beta chain) was profiled in a study of cytomegalovirus exposure and HLA in healthy donors. The CDR3 has 18 residues. In germline, CDR1 is SGHNT, CDR2 YENEEA. V trimming: 5 bases; J trimming: 1 base; junction bases outside the gene matches: 12. Note on this clone: Its target is not known.

The study ran its PCR with 60 Vbeta and 13 Jbeta primers. The method was immunoSEQ multiplex PCR; TCRdb's version includes in-frame clones alone and lacks a portion of them. The sample shows 100,000 to 150,000 clones, about three quarters of them seen only once. Study results and caveats: In a later analysis, a missense DCLRE1C variant was linked to TCR beta V- and J-gene trimming. It was in a later analysis that TCR association rates were seen to vary by HLA locus, highest for DRB1 and lowest for HLA-C.

The J gene is TRBJ2-3, the V gene TRBV11-3; 10 nucleotides line up with TRBD1. The sample comprised PBMCs. The sequence came from a man in his forties in good health and CMV-seropositive. CDR3 region: CASSRGPGTGDGTDTQYF. The CDR3 region has the DNA TGTGCCAGCAGCAGAGGGCCCGGGACAGGGGATGGCACAGATACGCAGTATTTT.